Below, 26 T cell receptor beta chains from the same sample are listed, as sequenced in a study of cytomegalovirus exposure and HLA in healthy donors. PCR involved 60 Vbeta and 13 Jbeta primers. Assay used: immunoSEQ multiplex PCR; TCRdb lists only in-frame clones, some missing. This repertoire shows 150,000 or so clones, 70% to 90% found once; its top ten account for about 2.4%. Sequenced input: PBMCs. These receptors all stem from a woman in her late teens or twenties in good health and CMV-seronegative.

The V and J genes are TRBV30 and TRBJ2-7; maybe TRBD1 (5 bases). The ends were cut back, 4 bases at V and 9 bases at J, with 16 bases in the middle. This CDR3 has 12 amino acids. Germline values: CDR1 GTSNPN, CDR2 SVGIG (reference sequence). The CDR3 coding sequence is TGTGCCTGGACTGGACATGGAGTTGCGCAGTACTTC. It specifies CAWTGHGVAQYF.

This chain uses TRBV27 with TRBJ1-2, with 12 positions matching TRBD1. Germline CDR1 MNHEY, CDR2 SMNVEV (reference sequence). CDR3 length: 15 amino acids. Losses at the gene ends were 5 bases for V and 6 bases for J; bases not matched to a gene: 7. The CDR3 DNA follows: TGTGCCAGCAGTAGTCCCGGGACAGGGGGCGATGGCTACACCTTC. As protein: CASSSPGTGGDGYTF.

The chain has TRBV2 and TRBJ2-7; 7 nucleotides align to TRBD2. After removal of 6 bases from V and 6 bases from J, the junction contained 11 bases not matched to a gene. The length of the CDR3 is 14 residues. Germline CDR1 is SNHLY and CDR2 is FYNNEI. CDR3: CASRRLAEGSEQYF. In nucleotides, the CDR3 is TGTGCCAGCAGGCGACTAGCAGAGGGATCCGAGCAGTACTTC.

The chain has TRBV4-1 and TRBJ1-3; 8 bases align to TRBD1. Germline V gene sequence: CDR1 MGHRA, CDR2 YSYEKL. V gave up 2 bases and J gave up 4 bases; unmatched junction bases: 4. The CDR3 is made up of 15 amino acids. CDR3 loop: CASSQTGGGGNTIYF. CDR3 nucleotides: TGCGCCAGCAGCCAAACAGGGGGGGGAGGAAACACCATATATTTT.

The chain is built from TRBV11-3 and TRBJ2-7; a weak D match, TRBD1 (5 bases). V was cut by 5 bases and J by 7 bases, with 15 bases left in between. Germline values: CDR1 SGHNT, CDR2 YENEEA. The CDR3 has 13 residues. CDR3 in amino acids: CASSPPGQGEQYF. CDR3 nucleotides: TGTGCCAGCAGCCCCCCAGGGCAAGGAGAGCAGTACTTC.

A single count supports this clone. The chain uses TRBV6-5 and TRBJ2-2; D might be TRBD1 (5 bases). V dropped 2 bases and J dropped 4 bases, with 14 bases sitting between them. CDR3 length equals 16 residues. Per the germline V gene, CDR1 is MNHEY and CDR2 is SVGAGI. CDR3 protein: CASSYGQGVGTGELFF. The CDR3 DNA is TGTGCCAGCAGTTACGGGCAAGGGGTTGGCACCGGGGAGCTGTTTTTT.

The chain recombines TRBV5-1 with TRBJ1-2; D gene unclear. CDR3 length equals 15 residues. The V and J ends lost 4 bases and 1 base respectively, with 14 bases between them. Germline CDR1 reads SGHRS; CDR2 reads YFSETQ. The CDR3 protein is CASSLIPSGNYGYTF. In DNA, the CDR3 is TGCGCCAGCAGCCTTATCCCCAGTGGTAACTATGGCTACACCTTC.

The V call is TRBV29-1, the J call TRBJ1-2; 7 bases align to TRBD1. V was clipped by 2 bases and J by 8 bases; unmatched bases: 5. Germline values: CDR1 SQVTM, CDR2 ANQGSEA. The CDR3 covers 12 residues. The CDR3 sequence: CSVEKGAEGYTF. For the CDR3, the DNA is TGCAGCGTTGAAAAGGGGGCGGAAGGCTACACCTTC.

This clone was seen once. CDR3 in amino acids: CASTFVRDRYGYTF. The CDR3 DNA reads as TGTGCCAGCACCTTCGTCCGGGACAGATATGGCTACACCTTC. The rearrangement links TRBV28 to TRBJ1-2; 7 bases are shared with TRBD1. Germline V CDR1 and CDR2: MDHEN, SYDVKM. The ends lost 7 bases at V and 5 bases at J; junction bases unmatched: 10. This CDR3 spans 14 amino acids.

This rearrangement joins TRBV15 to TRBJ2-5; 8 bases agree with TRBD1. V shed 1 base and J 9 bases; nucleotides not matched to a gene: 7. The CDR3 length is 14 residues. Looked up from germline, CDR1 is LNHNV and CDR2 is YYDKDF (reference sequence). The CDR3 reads CATSRGFGQGAQYF. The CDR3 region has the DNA TGTGCCACCAGCAGAGGTTTCGGACAGGGAGCCCAGTACTTC.

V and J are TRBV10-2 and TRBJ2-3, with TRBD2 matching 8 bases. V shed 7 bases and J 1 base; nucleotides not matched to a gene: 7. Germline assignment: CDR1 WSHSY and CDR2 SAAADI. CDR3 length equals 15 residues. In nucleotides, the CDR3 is TGCGCCAGCAATCAGCGGGGGCCCCGCACAGATACGCAGTATTTT. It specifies CASNQRGPRTDTQYF.

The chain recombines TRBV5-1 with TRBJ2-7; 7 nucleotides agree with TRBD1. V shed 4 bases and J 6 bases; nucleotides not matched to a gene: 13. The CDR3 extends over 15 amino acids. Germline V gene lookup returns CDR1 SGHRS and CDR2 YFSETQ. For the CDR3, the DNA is TGCGCCAGCAGCCCCCTGGTACAGGGGCGTAGCGAGCAGTACTTC. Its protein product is CASSPLVQGRSEQYF.

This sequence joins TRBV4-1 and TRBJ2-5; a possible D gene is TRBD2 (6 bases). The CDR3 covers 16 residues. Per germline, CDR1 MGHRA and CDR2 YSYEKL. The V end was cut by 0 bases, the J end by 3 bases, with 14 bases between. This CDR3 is CASSQERGGREETQYF. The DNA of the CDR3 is TGCGCCAGCAGCCAAGAGCGAGGAGGGAGAGAAGAGACCCAGTACTTC.

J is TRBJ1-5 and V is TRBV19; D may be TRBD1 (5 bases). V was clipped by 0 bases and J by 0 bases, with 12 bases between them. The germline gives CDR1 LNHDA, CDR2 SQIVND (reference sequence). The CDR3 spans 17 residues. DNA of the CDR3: TGTGCCAGTAGTATAGATCCAGGGTCTTATAGCAATCAGCCCCAGCATTTT. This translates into CASSIDPGSYSNQPQHF.

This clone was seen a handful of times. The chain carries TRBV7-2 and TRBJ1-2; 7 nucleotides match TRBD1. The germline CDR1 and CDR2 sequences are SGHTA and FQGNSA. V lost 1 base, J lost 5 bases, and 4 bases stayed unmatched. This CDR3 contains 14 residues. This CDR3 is CASSLDPGGYGYTF. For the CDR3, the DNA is TGTGCCAGCAGCTTAGATCCAGGGGGTTATGGCTACACCTTC. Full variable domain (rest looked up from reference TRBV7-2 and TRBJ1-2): GAGVSQSPSNKVTEKGKDVELRCDPISGHTALYWYRQSLGQGLEFLIYFQGNSAPDKSGLPSDRFSAERTGGSVSTLTIQRTQQEDSAVYLCASSLDPGGYGYTFGSGTRLTVV.

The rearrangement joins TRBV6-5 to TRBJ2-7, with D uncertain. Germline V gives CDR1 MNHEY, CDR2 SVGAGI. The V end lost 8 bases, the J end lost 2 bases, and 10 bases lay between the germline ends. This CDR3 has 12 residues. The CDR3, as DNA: TGTGCCAGCGCCTCGGTCCCCTACGAGCAGTACTTC. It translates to CASASVPYEQYF.

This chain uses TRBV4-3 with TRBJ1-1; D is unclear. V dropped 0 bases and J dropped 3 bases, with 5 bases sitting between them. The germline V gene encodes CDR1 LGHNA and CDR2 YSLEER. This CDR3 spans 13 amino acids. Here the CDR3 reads CASSQDLDTEAFF. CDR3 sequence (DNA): TGCGCCAGCAGCCAAGATCTCGACACTGAAGCTTTCTTT.

CDR3 nucleotides: TGCGCCAGCAGTGGGGCAAAGGGGTCCACAGATACGCAGTATTTT. It specifies CASSGAKGSTDTQYF. The rearrangement uses TRBV10-1 and TRBJ2-3, with D possibly TRBD1 on 5 matching bases. Germline lookup yields CDR1 WNHNN and CDR2 SYGVQD (reference sequence). There are 15 residues in the CDR3. V was trimmed by 4 bases and J by 2 bases, leaving 13 bases between them.

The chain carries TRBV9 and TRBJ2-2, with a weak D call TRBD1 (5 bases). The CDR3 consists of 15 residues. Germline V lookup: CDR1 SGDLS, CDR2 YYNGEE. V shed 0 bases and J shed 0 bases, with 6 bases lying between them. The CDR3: CASSVGQSNTGELFF. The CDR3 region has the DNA TGTGCCAGCAGCGTAGGACAGTCGAACACCGGGGAGCTGTTTTTT.

CDR3: CASTWGQRGGANTGELFF. The CDR3 nucleotides are TGTGCCAGCACGTGGGGTCAGCGGGGGGGCGCGAACACCGGGGAGCTGTTTTTT. The chain links TRBV27 to TRBJ2-2, with TRBD2 matching over 10 bases. Germline trimming cut 7 bases from V and 0 bases from J; bases unmatched to any gene: 11. Germline CDR1 and CDR2: MNHEY and SMNVEV (reference sequence). The CDR3 totals 18 residues.

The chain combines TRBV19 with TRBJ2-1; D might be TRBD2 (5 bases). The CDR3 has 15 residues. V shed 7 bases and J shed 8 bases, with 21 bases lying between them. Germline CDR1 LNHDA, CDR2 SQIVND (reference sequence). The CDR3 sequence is CASTPIGLASDEQFF. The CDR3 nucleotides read TGTGCCAGTACCCCCATTGGGCTAGCTTCGGATGAGCAGTTCTTC.

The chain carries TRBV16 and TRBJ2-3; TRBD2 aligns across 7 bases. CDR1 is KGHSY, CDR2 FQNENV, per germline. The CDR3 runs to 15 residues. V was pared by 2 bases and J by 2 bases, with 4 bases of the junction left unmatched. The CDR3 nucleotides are TGTGCCAGCAGCCAAGCGGGGGTTGACACAGATACGCAGTATTTT. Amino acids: CASSQAGVDTDTQYF.

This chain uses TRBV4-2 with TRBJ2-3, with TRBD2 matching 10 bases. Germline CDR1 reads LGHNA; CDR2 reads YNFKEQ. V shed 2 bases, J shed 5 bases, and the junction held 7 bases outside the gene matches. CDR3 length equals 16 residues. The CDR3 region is CASSQWASGSGDTQYF. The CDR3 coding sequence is TGTGCCAGCAGCCAATGGGCTAGCGGGAGTGGAGATACGCAGTATTTT.

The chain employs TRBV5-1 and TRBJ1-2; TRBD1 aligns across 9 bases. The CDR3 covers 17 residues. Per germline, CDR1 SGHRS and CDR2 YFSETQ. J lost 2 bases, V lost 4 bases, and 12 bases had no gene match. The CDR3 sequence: CASSPGRRGQGNYGYTF. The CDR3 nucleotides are TGCGCCAGCAGCCCAGGACGAAGAGGACAGGGGAACTATGGCTACACCTTC.

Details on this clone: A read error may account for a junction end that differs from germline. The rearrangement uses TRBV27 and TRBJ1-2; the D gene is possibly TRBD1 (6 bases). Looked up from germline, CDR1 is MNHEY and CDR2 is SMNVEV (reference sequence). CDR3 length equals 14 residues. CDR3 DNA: TGTGCCAGCAGTTTCGGGCAGGGGTACTACGGCTACACCTTC. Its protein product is CASSFGQGYYGYTF.

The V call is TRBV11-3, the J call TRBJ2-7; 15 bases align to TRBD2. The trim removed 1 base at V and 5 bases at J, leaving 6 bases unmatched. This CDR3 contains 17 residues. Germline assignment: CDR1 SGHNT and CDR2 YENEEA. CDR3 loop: CASSLVGTSGRSNEQYF. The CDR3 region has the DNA TGTGCCAGCAGCTTAGTTGGGACTAGCGGGAGGTCCAACGAGCAGTACTTC.